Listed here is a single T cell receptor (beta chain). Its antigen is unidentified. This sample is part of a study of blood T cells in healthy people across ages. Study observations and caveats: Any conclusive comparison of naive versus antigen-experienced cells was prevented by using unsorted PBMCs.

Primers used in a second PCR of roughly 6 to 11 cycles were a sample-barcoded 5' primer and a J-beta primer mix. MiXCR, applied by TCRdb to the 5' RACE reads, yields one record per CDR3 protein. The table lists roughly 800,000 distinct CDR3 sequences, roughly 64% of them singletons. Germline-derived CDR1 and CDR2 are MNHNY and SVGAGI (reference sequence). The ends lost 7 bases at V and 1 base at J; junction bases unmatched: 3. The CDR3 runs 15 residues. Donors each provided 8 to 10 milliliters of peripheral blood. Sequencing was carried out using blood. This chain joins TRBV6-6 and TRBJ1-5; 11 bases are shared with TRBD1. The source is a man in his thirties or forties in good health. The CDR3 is CASTRDRGSNQPQHF. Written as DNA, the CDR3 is TGTGCCAGCACCCGGGACAGGGGGAGCAATCAGCCCCAGCATTTT.